The 23 T cell receptor beta chains reported below all come from one sample, sequenced in a study of blood T cell repertoires in COVID-19. This table comes from immunoSEQ multiplex PCR, and its TCRdb copy is limited to in-frame clones, with some not included. The data show approximately 140,000 clones, with 88% seen just once and 1.2% held by the top ten. The sample was PBMCs or T cells enriched from blood (not recorded which). The receptor set was obtained from a young woman with acute COVID-19.

The chain is built from TRBV7-2 and TRBJ1-2, with TRBD1 matching 7 bases. CDR3 length: 14 amino acids. V dropped 5 bases and J dropped 2; count of bases not matched to a gene: 5. Germline V gives CDR1 SGHTA, CDR2 FQGNSA. Here the CDR3 DNA reads TGTGCCAGCAGCAACCAACAGGGGAACTATGGCTACACCTTC. Its protein product is CASSNQQGNYGYTF. The variable domain in full, with the rest retrieved from reference TRBV7-2 and TRBJ1-2, is GAGVSQSPSNKVTEKGKDVELRCDPISGHTALYWYRQSLGQGLEFLIYFQGNSAPDKSGLPSDRFSAERTGGSVSTLTIQRTQQEDSAVYLCASSNQQGNYGYTFGSGTRLTVV.

This clone was detected only once. V is TRBV4-3 and J is TRBJ2-7; 9 bases line up with TRBD1. The CDR3 contains 15 residues. Per the germline V gene, CDR1 is LGHNA and CDR2 is YSLEER. J lost 3 bases, V lost 1 base, and 4 bases had no gene match. The CDR3 loop reads CASSQGSGQGYEQYF. In nucleotides, the CDR3 is TGCGCCAGCAGCCAAGGATCGGGACAGGGCTACGAGCAGTACTTC.

The chain is built from TRBV5-6 and TRBJ1-2; 10 nucleotides line up with TRBD1. The V and J ends lost 4 bases and 7 bases, in that order; junction bases with no gene match: 7. The V gene's germline CDR1 is SGHDT and CDR2 YYEEEE. The CDR3 consists of 14 residues. CDR3 residues: CASSGGQGIFGYTF. Here the CDR3 DNA reads TGTGCCAGCAGCGGGGGACAGGGGATTTTTGGCTACACCTTC.

The chain links TRBV27 to TRBJ1-5; 7 bases match TRBD1. Trimming cost V 6 bases and J 0 bases; bases outside gene matches: 5. The CDR3 contains 15 residues. Germline values: CDR1 MNHEY, CDR2 SMNVEV (reference sequence). As DNA, the CDR3 is TGTGCCAGCAGGCAAGGGACAGATAGCAATCAGCCCCAGCATTTT. Amino acid sequence: CASRQGTDSNQPQHF.

The V call is TRBV4-3, the J call TRBJ2-6; 7 bases align to TRBD1. CDR1 is LGHNA, CDR2 YSLEER, per germline. V lost 1 base, J lost 2 bases, and 8 bases stayed unmatched. The length of the CDR3 is 18 residues. The DNA of the CDR3 is TGCGCCAGCAGCCAAGCCGGGACAGCCCTCCCTGGGGCCAACGTCCTGACTTTC. This gives the protein CASSQAGTALPGANVLTF.

This clone was picked up a small number of times. This sequence joins TRBV11-2 and TRBJ1-3; D unclear. Germline assignment: CDR1 SGHAT and CDR2 FQNNGV. The CDR3 runs to 15 residues. Trimming stripped 5 bases from V and 3 bases from J, with 14 bases between. The CDR3 loop is CASSPSGWRGNTIYF. The CDR3 DNA reads as TGTGCCAGCAGCCCTAGCGGGTGGCGTGGAAACACCATATATTTT.

The chain is built from TRBV6-5 and TRBJ2-1, with TRBD1 identical over 7 bases. Germline-derived CDR1 and CDR2 are MNHEY and SVGAGI. The ends lost 6 bases at V and 9 bases at J; junction bases unmatched: 14. This CDR3 is built from 15 residues. In nucleotides, the CDR3 is TGTGCCAGCAGAACTTTGACAGGGTATATAGGTGAGCAGTTCTTC. This sequence encodes CASRTLTGYIGEQFF.

The chain couples TRBV9 to TRBJ2-1, with TRBD2 matching 9 bases. The CDR3 length is 13 residues. V lost 7 bases to trimming and J lost 8 bases; unmatched junction nucleotides: 7. Germline V CDR1 and CDR2: SGDLS, YYNGEE. The DNA for the CDR3 is TGTGCCAGCGATAGCGGGAGTGGTTATGAGCAGTTCTTC. It yields the protein CASDSGSGYEQFF.

The chain is built from TRBV9 and TRBJ1-3, with D maybe TRBD1 (6 bases). Trimming shortened V by 0 bases and J by 2 bases, and 12 bases separated the two germline ends. CDR3 length equals 16 residues. CDR1 SGDLS and CDR2 YYNGEE come from the germline V gene. The CDR3 spells CASSVEGGSTGNTIYF. CDR3 sequence (DNA): TGTGCCAGCAGCGTAGAGGGGGGGAGTACTGGAAACACCATATATTTT.

This clone was seen more than once but under ten times. The chain combines TRBV5-6 with TRBJ1-5; no clear D. Germline V gene sequence: CDR1 SGHDT, CDR2 YYEEEE. The CDR3 is 14 amino acids. The V end lost 3 bases, the J end lost 0 bases, and 7 bases lay between the germline ends. CDR3 loop: CASSSGYSNQPQHF. The CDR3 nucleotides read TGTGCCAGCAGCTCGGGATATAGCAATCAGCCCCAGCATTTT.

The V call is TRBV28, the J call TRBJ1-2; D is uncertain. CDR1 is MDHEN, CDR2 SYDVKM, per germline. Trimming removed 7 bases at V and 0 bases at J, with 9 bases between. The CDR3 loop spans 13 amino acids. CDR3 DNA: TGTGCCAGCATGTGGGGAGCTAACTATGGCTACACCTTC. It codes for CASMWGANYGYTF.

This clone showed up just a few times. The V gene is TRBV24-1, the J gene TRBJ1-3, with D hard to call. CDR3 length: 13 amino acids. The germline V and J ends were trimmed by 4 bases and 3 bases, with 6 bases remaining between them. Germline V CDR1 and CDR2: KGHDR, SFDVKD. The CDR3 DNA is TGTGCCACCAGTGACCCCAATGGAAACACCATATATTTT. Protein product: CATSDPNGNTIYF.

This chain uses TRBV24-1 with TRBJ2-3, with 9 positions matching TRBD2. V shed 0 bases, J shed 2 bases, and the junction held 5 bases outside the gene matches. The CDR3 has 17 residues. Per germline, CDR1 KGHDR and CDR2 SFDVKD. CDR3 in amino acids: CATSDLPASGITDTQYF. The CDR3 DNA reads as TGTGCCACCAGTGATTTGCCCGCTAGCGGGATCACAGATACGCAGTATTTT.

The chain has TRBV10-3 and TRBJ1-2; 8 bases agree with TRBD1. The CDR3 loop spans 13 amino acids. Germline V gene lookup returns CDR1 ENHRY and CDR2 SYGVKD. J gave up 4 bases and V 6 bases, and 4 bases lay outside the gene matches. CDR3 sequence reads: CAISEGTGYGYTF. CDR3 DNA sequence: TGTGCCATCAGCGAAGGGACAGGCTATGGCTACACCTTC.

Only one count was recorded for this clone. The chain combines TRBV9 with TRBJ1-2, with TRBD1 matching 8 bases. This CDR3 comprises 14 residues. J was trimmed by 8 bases and V by 4 bases; bases with no gene match: 10. Germline V gene sequence: CDR1 SGDLS, CDR2 YYNGEE. The CDR3 DNA reads TGTGCCAGCAGCCCCACAGACAGGGGCCGGGGCTACACCTTC. Amino acid sequence: CASSPTDRGRGYTF.

This clone occurred once. V is TRBV9 and J is TRBJ2-5, with 8 bases that match TRBD1. The CDR3 consists of 16 residues. The ends lost 4 bases at V and 4 bases at J; junction bases unmatched: 12. Per germline, CDR1 SGDLS and CDR2 YYNGEE. DNA for the CDR3: TGTGCCAGCAGCCCCGGTCTGACAGGGGAAGGAGAGACCCAGTACTTC. Amino acid sequence: CASSPGLTGEGETQYF.

The J gene is TRBJ2-2, the V gene TRBV7-3; the match to TRBD2 covers 7 bases. The length of the CDR3 is 18 residues. The J segment lost 2 bases and the V segment lost 5 bases, leaving 14 bases of the junction unmatched. The germline V gene has CDR1 SGHTA and CDR2 FQGTGA. The DNA for the CDR3 is TGTGCCAGCAGCCGCGGGACCACAGAGGGACTAAACACCGGGGAGCTGTTTTTT. Residues: CASSRGTTEGLNTGELFF. The full variable domain, rest sourced from reference TRBV7-3 and TRBJ2-2, is GAGVSQTPSNKVTEKGKYVELRCDPISGHTALYWYRQSLGQGPEFLIYFQGTGAADDSGLPNDRFFAVRPEGSVSTLKIQRTERGDSAVYLCASSRGTTEGLNTGELFFGEGSRLTVL.

This clone was found a few times. The chain joins TRBV5-4 to TRBJ2-1; TRBD2 might be the D (5 bases). The V end was cut by 2 bases, the J end by 2 bases, with 11 bases between. Germline V lookup: CDR1 SGHNT, CDR2 YYREEE (reference sequence). The CDR3 spans 15 residues. The CDR3 sequence is CASSFGRATYNEQFF. The CDR3, as DNA: TGTGCCAGCAGCTTTGGGCGGGCTACCTACAATGAGCAGTTCTTC.

This rearrangement joins TRBV5-4 to TRBJ2-3, with D unclear. Germline V lookup: CDR1 SGHNT, CDR2 YYREEE (reference sequence). The CDR3 is 16 residues long. V was clipped by 3 bases and J by 2 bases, with 16 bases between them. The CDR3 DNA reads as TGTGCCAGCAGCTCGCCTGGCGGAACATCCACAGATACGCAGTATTTT. It encodes CASSSPGGTSTDTQYF.

The chain recombines TRBV12-3 or TRBV12-4 with TRBJ1-2, with D unresolved. Between the trimmed V and J ends, which lost 3 bases and 10 bases, there was a span of 12 bases. The CDR3 is 12 residues long. The CDR3, as DNA: TGTGCCAGCAGTTTGGAGGACCTACTCTACACCTTC. Its translation is CASSLEDLLYTF.

This clone has just one count. The genes are TRBV4-3 and TRBJ2-7; D not certain. This CDR3 has 14 residues. The V gene lost 4 bases and the J gene lost 7 bases, with 17 bases spanning the gap. The germline gives CDR1 LGHNA, CDR2 YSLEER. CDR3 loop: CASSPSGAPGEQYF. CDR3 nucleotide sequence: TGCGCCAGCAGCCCCTCGGGTGCGCCCGGAGAGCAGTACTTC.

V usage is TRBV7-9 and J usage is TRBJ2-3, with 9 bases lining up with TRBD1. Germline V lookup: CDR1 SEHNR, CDR2 FQNEAQ (reference sequence). V lost 5 bases, J lost 1 base, and 4 bases stayed unmatched. The length of the CDR3 is 15 residues. CDR3 nucleotides: TGTGCCAGCAGCGAGGGACAGGGTGGCACAGATACGCAGTATTTT. This translates into CASSEGQGGTDTQYF.

This chain connects TRBV12-2 to TRBJ2-7; the table calls TRBD2, which could not be checked here. TRBV12-2 is designated a pseudogene. CDR3 length equals 18 residues. Here the CDR3 DNA reads TGTGCAAGTCGCTCTAATAGGCGGGGGGACACCCTCTCCTACGAGCAGTACTTC. As protein: CASRSNRRGDTLSYEQYF.